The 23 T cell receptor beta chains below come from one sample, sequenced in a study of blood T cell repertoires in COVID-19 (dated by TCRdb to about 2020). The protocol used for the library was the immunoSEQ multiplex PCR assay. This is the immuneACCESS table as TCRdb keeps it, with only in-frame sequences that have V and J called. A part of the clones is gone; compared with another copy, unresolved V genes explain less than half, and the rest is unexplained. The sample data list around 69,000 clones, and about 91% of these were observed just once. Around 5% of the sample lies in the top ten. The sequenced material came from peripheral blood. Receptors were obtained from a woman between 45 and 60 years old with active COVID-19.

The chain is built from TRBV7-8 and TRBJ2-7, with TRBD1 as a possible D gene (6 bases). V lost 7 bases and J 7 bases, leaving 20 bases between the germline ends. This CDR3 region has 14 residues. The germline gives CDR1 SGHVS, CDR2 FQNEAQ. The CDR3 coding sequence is TGTGCCAGCACCGGTAGACAGGTGATGGGAGAGCAGTACTTC. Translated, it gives CASTGRQVMGEQYF.

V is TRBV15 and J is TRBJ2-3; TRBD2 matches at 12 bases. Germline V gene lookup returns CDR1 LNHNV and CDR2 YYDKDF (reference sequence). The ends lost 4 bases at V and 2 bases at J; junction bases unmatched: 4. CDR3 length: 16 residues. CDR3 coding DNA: TGTGCCACCAGCACAGGACTAGCGGGAAACACAGATACGCAGTATTTT. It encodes CATSTGLAGNTDTQYF. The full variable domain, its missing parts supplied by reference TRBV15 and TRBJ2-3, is DAMVIQNPRYQVTQFGKPVTLSCSQTLNHNVMYWYQQKSSQAPKLLFHYYDKDFNNEADTPDNFQSRRPNTSFCFLDIRSPGLGDTAMYLCATSTGLAGNTDTQYFGPGTRLTVL.

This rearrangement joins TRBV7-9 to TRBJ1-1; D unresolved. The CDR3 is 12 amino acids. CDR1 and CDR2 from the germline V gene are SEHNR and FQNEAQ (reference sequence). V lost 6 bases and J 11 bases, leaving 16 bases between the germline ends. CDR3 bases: TGTGCCAGCAGTTCGGGGAGAATGGGGGCTTTCTTT. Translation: CASSSGRMGAFF. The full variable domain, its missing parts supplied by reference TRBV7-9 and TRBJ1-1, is DTGVSQNPRHKITKRGQNVTFRCDPISEHNRLYWYRQTLGQGPEFLTYFQNEAQLEKSRLLSDRFSAERPKGSFSTLEIQRTEQGDSAMYLCASSSGRMGAFFGQGTRLTVV.

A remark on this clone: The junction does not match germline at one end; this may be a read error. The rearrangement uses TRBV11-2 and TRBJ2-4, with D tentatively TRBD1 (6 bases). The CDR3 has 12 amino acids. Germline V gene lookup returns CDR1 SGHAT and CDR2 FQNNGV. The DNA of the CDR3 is TGTGCCAGCAGCTTAGAGGGCCGGGACAAGAGCTTC. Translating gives CASSLEGRDKSF.

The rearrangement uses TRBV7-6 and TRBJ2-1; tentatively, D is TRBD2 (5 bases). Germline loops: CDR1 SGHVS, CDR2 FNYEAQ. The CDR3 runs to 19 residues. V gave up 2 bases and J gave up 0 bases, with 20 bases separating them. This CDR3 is CASSLSAPGPGSSYNEQFF. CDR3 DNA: TGTGCCAGCAGCTTATCCGCCCCCGGCCCGGGAAGCTCCTACAATGAGCAGTTCTTC.

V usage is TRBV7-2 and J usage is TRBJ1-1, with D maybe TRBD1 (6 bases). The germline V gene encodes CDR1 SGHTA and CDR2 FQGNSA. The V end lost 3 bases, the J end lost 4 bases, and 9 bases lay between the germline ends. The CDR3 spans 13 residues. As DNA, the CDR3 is TGTGCCAGCAGCTTTACAGGGTTCACTGAAGCTTTCTTT. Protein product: CASSFTGFTEAFF.

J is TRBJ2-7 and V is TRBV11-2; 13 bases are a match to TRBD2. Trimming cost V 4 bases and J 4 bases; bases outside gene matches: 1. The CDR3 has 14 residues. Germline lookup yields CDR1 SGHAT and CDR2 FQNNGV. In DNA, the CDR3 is TGTGCCAGCAGCTCACTAGCGGGAGGGTACGAGCAGTACTTC. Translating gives CASSSLAGGYEQYF.

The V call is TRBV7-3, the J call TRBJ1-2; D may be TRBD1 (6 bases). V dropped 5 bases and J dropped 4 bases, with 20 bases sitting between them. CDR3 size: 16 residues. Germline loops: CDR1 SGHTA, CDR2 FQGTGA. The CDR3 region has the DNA TGTGCCAGCAGCCCGGAAGGGGGGGGCGCTGGCTATGGCTACACCTTC. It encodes CASSPEGGGAGYGYTF.

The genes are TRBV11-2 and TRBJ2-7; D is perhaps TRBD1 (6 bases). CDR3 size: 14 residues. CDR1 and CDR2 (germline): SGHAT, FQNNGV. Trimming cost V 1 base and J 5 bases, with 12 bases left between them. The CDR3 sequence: CASSLVAGGDEQYF. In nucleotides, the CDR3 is TGTGCCAGCAGCTTAGTAGCTGGGGGCGACGAGCAGTACTTC.

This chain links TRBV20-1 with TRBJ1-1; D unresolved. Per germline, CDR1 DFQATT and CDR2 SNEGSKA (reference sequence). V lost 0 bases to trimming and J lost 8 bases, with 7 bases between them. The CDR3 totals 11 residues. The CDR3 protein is CSARDEGEAFF. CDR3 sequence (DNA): TGCAGTGCTAGAGATGAGGGAGAAGCTTTCTTT.

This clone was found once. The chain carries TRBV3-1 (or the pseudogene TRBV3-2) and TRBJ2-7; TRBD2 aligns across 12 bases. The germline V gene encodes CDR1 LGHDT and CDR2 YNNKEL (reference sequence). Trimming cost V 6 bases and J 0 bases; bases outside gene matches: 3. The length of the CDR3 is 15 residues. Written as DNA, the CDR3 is TGTGCCAGCAGTCAGACTAGCGGGAGCTCCTACGAGCAGTACTTC. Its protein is CASSQTSGSSYEQYF.

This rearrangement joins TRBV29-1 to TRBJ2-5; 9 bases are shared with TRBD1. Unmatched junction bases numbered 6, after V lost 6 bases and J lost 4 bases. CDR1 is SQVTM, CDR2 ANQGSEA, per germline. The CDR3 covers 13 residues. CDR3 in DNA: TGCAGCGTGAGGACAGGGGATGGAGAGACCCAGTACTTC. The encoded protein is CSVRTGDGETQYF.

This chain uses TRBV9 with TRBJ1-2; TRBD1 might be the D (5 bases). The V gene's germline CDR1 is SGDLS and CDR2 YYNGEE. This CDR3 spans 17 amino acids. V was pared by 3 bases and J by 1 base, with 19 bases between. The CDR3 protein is CASSAPRQNNYNYGYTF. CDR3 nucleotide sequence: TGTGCCAGCAGCGCCCCTAGACAGAATAACTATAACTATGGCTACACCTTC.

CDR3: CASSEVGGVRYEQYF. The CDR3 coding sequence is TGTGCCAGCAGTGAGGTGGGGGGTGTGCGCTACGAGCAGTACTTC. V gene TRBV6-1 combines with J gene TRBJ2-7; D is perhaps TRBD2 (6 bases). Trimming removed 3 bases from V and 3 bases from J, with 15 bases in between. Germline-derived CDR1 and CDR2 are MNHNS and SASEGT. CDR3 length: 15 amino acids.

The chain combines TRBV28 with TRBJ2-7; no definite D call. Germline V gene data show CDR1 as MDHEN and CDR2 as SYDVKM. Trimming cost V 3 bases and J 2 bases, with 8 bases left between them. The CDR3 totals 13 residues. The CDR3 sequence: CASSLGTAYEQYF. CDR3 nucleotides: TGTGCCAGCAGTTTGGGCACGGCCTACGAGCAGTACTTC.

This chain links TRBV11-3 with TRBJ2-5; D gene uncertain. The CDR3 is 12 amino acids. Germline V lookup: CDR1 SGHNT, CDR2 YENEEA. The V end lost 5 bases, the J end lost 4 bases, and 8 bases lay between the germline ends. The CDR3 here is CASSQQTETQYF. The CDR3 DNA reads TGTGCCAGCAGCCAACAAACAGAGACCCAGTACTTC.

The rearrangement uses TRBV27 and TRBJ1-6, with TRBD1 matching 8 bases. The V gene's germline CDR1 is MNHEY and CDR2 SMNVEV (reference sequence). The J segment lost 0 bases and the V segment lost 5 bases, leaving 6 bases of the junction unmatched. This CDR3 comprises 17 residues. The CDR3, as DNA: TGTGCCAGCAGTCCGGACAGGGCGAGCTCCTATAATTCACCCCTCCACTTT. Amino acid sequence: CASSPDRASSYNSPLHF.

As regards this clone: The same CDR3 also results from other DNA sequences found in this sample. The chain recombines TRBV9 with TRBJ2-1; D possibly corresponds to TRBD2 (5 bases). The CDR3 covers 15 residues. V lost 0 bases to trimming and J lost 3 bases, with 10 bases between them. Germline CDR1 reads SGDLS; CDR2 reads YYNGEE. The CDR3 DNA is TGTGCCAGCAGCGTAGTAAGCGGAGACTACAATGAGCAGTTCTTC. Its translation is CASSVVSGDYNEQFF.

The CDR3 nucleotides read TGTGCCAGCAAAACAGGGGGCCGGGAGACCCAGTACTTC. This codes for CASKTGGRETQYF. The chain combines TRBV28 with TRBJ2-5; 9 bases agree with TRBD1. CDR1 and CDR2 (germline): MDHEN, SYDVKM. The CDR3 spans 13 residues. Trimming cost V 7 bases and J 5 bases; bases outside gene matches: 5.

The CDR3 nucleotides are TGTGCCAGCAGCTTGGGAGCCTCTGGAAACACCATATATTTT. This gives the protein CASSLGASGNTIYF. V is TRBV5-4 and J is TRBJ1-3, with D uncertain. The V and J ends lost 0 bases and 0 bases respectively, with 4 bases between them. The CDR3 runs to 14 residues. Germline V gives CDR1 SGHNT, CDR2 YYREEE (reference sequence).

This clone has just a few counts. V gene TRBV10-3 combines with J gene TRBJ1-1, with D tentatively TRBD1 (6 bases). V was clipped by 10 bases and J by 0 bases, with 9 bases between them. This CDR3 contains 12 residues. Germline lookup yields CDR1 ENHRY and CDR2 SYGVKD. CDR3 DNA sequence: TGTGCCACATCAGGGGTGAACACTGAAGCTTTCTTT. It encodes CATSGVNTEAFF.

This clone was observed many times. Written as DNA, the CDR3 is TGTGCCAGCAGCTTGGCCCATGGACAGGGGAATCAGCCCCAGCATTTT. Its protein product is CASSLAHGQGNQPQHF. This chain connects TRBV5-6 to TRBJ1-5; 9 bases match TRBD1. CDR1 SGHDT and CDR2 YYEEEE come from the germline V gene. This CDR3 region has 16 residues. V shed 0 bases and J 4 bases; nucleotides not matched to a gene: 5.

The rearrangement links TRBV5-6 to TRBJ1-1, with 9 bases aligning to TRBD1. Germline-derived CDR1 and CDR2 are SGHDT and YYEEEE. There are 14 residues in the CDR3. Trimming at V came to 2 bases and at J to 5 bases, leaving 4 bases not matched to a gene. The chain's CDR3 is CASSLQGARTEAFF. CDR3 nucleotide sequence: TGTGCCAGCAGCTTACAGGGGGCGCGGACTGAAGCTTTCTTT. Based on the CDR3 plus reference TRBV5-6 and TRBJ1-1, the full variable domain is DAGVTQSPTHLIKTRGQQVTLRCSPKSGHDTVSWYQQALGQGPQFIFQYYEEEERQRGNFPDRFSGHQFPNYSSELNVNALLLGDSALYLCASSLQGARTEAFFGQGTRLTVV.